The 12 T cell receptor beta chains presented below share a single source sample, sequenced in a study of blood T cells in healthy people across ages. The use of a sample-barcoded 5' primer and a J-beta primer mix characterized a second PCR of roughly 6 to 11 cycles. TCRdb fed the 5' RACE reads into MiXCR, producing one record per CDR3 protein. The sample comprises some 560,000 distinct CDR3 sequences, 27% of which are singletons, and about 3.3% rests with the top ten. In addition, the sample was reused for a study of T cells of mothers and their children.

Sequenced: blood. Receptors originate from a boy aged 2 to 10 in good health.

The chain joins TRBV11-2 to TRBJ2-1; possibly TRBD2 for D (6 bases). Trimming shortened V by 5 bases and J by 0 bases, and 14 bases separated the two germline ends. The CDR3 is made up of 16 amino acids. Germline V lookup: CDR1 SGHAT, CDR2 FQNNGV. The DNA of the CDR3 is TGTGCCAGCAGCCGAATAGCGGTGTACTCCTACAATGAGCAGTTCTTC. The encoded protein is CASSRIAVYSYNEQFF. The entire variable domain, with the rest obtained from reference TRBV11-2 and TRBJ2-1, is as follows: EAGVAQSPRYKIIEKRQSVAFWCNPISGHATLYWYQQILGQGPKLLIQFQNNGVVDDSQLPKDRFSAERLKGVDSTLKIQPAKLEDSAVYLCASSRIAVYSYNEQFFGPGTRLTVL.

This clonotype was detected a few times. CDR3 DNA sequence: TGTGCCAGCAGCTATGGACAGGGGGGCACCGGGGAGCTGTTTTTT. Translating gives CASSYGQGGTGELFF. The V gene is TRBV7-9, the J gene TRBJ2-2, with 10 bases that match TRBD1. J gave up 4 bases and V 4 bases, and 3 bases lay outside the gene matches. CDR3 length: 15 residues. The germline CDR1 and CDR2 sequences are SEHNR and FQNEAQ (reference sequence).

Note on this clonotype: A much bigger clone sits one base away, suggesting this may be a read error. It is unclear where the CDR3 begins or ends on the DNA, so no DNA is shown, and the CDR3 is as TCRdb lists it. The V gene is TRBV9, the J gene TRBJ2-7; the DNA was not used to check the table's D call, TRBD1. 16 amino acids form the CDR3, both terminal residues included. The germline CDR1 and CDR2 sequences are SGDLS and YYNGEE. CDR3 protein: CASSVGPGTEFYEQCF.

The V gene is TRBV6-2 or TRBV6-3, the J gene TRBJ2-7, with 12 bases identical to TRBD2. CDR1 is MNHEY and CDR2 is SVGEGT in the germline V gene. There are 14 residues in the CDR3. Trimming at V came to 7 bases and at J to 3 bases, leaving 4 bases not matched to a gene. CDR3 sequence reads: CASNRLAGDYEQYF. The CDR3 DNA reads TGTGCCAGCAACCGACTAGCGGGAGACTACGAGCAGTACTTC.

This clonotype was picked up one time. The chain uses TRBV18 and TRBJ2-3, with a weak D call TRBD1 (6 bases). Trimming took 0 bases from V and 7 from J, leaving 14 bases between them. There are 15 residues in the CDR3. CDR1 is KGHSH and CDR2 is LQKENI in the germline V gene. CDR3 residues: CASSPPGPGANTQYF. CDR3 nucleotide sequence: TGTGCCAGCTCACCACCGGGCCCAGGGGCGAATACGCAGTATTTT.

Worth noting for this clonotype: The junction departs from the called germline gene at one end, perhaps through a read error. The CDR3 sequence is CATSIFGRSRANVLTF. The DNA of the CDR3 is TGTGCCACCAGCATTTTCGGACGGTCCAGGGCCAACGTCCTGACCTTC. The chain is built from TRBV15 and TRBJ2-6, with D tentatively TRBD1 (5 bases). There are 16 residues in the CDR3. Germline V gene lookup returns CDR1 LNHNV and CDR2 YYDKDF (reference sequence).

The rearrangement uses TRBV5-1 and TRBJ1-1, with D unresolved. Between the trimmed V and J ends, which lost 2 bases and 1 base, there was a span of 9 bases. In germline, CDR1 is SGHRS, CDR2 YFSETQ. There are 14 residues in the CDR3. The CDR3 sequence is CASSFEGRNTEAFF. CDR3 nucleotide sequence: TGCGCCAGCAGCTTTGAGGGCCGGAACACTGAAGCTTTCTTT.

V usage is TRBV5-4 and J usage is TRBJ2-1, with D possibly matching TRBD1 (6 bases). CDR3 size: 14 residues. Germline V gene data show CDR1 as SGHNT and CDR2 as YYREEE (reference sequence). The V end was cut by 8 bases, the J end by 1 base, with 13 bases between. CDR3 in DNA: TGTGCCAGTACTCCAGGGGTTTCCTACAATGAGCAGTTCTTC. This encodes CASTPGVSYNEQFF.

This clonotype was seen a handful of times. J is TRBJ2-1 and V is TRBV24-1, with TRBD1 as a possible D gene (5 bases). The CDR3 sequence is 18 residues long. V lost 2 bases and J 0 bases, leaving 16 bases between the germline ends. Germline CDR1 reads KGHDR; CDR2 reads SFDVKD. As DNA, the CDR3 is TGTGCCACCAGTGATTCTTGGGGTCAGGGCGGCTCCTACAATGAGCAGTTCTTC. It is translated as CATSDSWGQGGSYNEQFF.

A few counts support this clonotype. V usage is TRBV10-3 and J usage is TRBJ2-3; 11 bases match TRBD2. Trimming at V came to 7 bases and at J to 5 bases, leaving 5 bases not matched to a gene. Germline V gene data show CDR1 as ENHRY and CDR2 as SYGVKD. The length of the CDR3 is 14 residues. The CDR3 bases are TGTGCCATCACCTCCGGGACTAGCGGAGATACGCAGTATTTT. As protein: CAITSGTSGDTQYF.

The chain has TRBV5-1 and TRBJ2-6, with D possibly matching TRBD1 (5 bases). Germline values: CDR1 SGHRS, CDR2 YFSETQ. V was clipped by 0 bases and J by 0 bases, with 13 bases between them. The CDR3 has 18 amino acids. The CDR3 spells CASSLVGQGRSGANVLTF. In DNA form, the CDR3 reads TGCGCCAGCAGCTTGGTAGGTCAGGGTCGCTCTGGGGCCAACGTCCTGACTTTC.

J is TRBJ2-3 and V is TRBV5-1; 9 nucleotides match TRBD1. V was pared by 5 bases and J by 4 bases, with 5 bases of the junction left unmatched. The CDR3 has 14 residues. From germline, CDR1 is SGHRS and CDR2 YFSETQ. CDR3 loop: CASRRTGDSDTQYF. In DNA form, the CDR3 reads TGCGCCAGCAGACGGACAGGGGATTCAGATACGCAGTATTTT.